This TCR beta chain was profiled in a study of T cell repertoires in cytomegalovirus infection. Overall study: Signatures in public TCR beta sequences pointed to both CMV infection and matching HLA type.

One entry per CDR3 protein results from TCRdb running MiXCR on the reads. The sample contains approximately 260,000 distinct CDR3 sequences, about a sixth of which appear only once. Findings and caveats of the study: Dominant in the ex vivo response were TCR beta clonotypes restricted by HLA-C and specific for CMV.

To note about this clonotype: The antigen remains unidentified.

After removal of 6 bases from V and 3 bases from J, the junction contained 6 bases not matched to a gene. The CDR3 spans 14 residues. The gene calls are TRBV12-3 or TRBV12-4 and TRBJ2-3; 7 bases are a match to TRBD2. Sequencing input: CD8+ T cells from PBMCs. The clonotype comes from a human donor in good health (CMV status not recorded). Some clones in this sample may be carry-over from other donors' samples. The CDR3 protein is CASSFGSGTDTQYF. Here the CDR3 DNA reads TGTGCCAGCAGCTTTGGTAGCGGGACAGATACGCAGTATTTT.